This TCR beta chain was found in a study of cytomegalovirus exposure and HLA in healthy donors. Findings and limits, study-wide: Association of a missense DCLRE1C variant with TCR beta V- and J-gene trimming was reported in a later analysis. Later analysis showed TCR association rates varying by HLA locus, highest for DRB1 and lowest for HLA-C.

Use of 60 Vbeta and 13 Jbeta primers characterized the PCR. The assay was immunoSEQ multiplex PCR, and TCRdb's table has in-frame clones only and misses some. The sample includes 75,000 to 95,000 clones, under 80% of them seen just once. The CDR3 sequence is 15 residues long. The ends lost 2 bases at V and 8 bases at J; junction bases unmatched: 5. Germline values: CDR1 SSHAT, CDR2 FNYEAQ (reference sequence). Regarding this clone: Its antigen remains unidentified.

Input material: PBMCs. The clonotype originates from a young woman in good health and CMV-seronegative. The chain carries TRBV7-7 and TRBJ2-1; TRBD2 matches at 11 bases. Written as DNA, the CDR3 is TGTGCCAGCAGCTTATACCTAGCGGGGGGTTATGAGCAGTTCTTC. Translated: CASSLYLAGGYEQFF.